This T cell receptor (beta chain) was captured by sequencing in a study of T-cell memory formation after mild COVID-19. Study-wide background: TCR clusters largely stayed donor specific. Points from the study as a whole: Among contracting clones, CD4+ were mainly CM/EM and CD8+ enriched in EMRA.

Employing constant-segment primers, 5'RACE generated TCR alpha and TCR beta cDNA libraries bearing sample barcodes and UMIs. Via MiXCR, TCRdb re-called the 5' RACE reads, giving one row per CDR3 protein. The sample lists roughly 600,000 distinct CDR3 sequences, about 20% occurring once. V lost 5 bases to trimming and J lost 2 bases, with 13 bases between them. The CDR3 runs 15 residues. CDR1 SEHNR and CDR2 FQNEAQ come from the germline V gene (reference sequence). Note on this clonotype: The antigen is unknown.

This receptor was taken from an adult woman who had mild COVID-19 (a few samples of this study predate the infection). Cell type and time point are not known. The sample was PBMCs or a T cell subset sorted from them (not recorded which). The chain combines TRBV7-9 with TRBJ2-1, with D possibly matching TRBD2 (6 bases). CDR3 coding DNA: TGTGCCAGCAGCCCCTCGGGGAGGCCCTACAATGAGCAGTTCTTC. Translated, it gives CASSPSGRPYNEQFF.